Listed below are T cell receptor beta chains from one sample, sequenced in a study of Graves' ophthalmopathy and Graves' hyperthyroidism. Each CDR3 protein gets one entry after TCRdb re-called the multiplex PCR reads with MiXCR. The repertoire includes roughly 600,000 distinct CDR3 sequences, just under 40% of them detected once, and over 3.5% sits in the top ten. Specimen: peripheral blood or thyroid tissue (not recorded which). These receptors all come from an adult man with Graves' hyperthyroidism. Each CDR3 is given with its conserved first and last residue. The D gene is left open where the match is weak. Part of the rows lack a size; the others show once, few, many or a class for expanded clones.

cdr3_length	j_call	d_call	v_call	clone_size	cdr3_nt	cdr3_aa
14	TRBJ2-3	NA	TRBV24-1	NA	TGTGCCACCAGTGATGGGGGATCCGCGGATACGCAGTATTTT	CATSDGGSADTQYF
15	TRBJ2-5	NA	TRBV9	many	TGTGCCAGCAGCGAACGGACTAACCCTTGGGAGACCCAGTACTTC	CASSERTNPWETQYF
14	TRBJ2-7	TRBD1	TRBV7-9	NA	TGTGCCAGCAGCCGGACAGGGACCCTCCACGAGCAGTACTTC	CASSRTGTLHEQYF
15	TRBJ2-3	NA	TRBV24-1	many	TGTGCCGCAGGGGAACGTAGCGGAAGCACAGATACGCAGTATTTT	CAAGERSGSTDTQYF
13	TRBJ1-1	NA	TRBV27	NA	TGTGCCAGCAGTTCTCACCTCGGGACTGAAGCTTCCTTT	CASSSHLGTEASF
15	TRBJ2-7	NA	TRBV7-9	once	TGTGCCAGCACCACAGACAGGAGGCTCAGAAGAGAGCAGTACTTC	CASTTDRRLRREQYF
11	TRBJ2-5	NA	TRBV3-1	many	TGTGCCAGCAGCCCGGGGTGGACCCAGTACTTC	CASSPGWTQYF
14	TRBJ2-5	NA	TRBV24-1	few	TGTGCCACCAGTGACGACCTAGATGGGGAGACCCAGTACTTC	CATSDDLDGETQYF
16	TRBJ1-6	NA	TRBV6-1	NA	TGTGCCAGCAGTGTGGGGCCAAGCTCCTATAATTCACCCCTCCACTTT	CASSVGPSSYNSPLHF
15	TRBJ2-7	TRBD1	TRBV12-3/TRBV12-4	NA	TGTGCCAGCAGTTACTTCCCGGGACAGGGGTACGAGCAGTACTTC	CASSYFPGQGYEQYF
16	TRBJ1-2	TRBD1	TRBV5-6	few	TGTGCCTGGAGCGCCGGAGGGACAGGGGCTAACTATGGCTACACCTTC	CAWSAGGTGANYGYTF
15	TRBJ2-7	TRBD2	TRBV29-1	NA	TGCAGCGGTGGCCAGGGAGGGACCTTCAGCTACGAGCAGTACTTC	CSGGQGGTFSYEQYF
15	TRBJ2-7	TRBD1	TRBV11-1	NA	TGTGCCAGCAGCTTAAGGGACAGCCCATCCTACGAGCAGTACTTC	CASSLRDSPSYEQYF
17	TRBJ1-5	NA	TRBV4-1	NA	TGCGCCAGCAGCCAAGGTCCGGGACAATGGCTAAATCAGCCCCAGCATTTT	CASSQGPGQWLNQPQHF
15	TRBJ2-7	NA	TRBV20-1	NA	TGCAGTGCTAGAGATAGGGCAGGCGACGACAATGAGCAGTACTTC	CSARDRAGDDNEQYF
15	TRBJ1-6	NA	TRBV10-3	NA	TGTGCCATCAGTGAGTCAGGGACCTATAATTCACCCCTCCACTTT	CAISESGTYNSPLHF
17	TRBJ1-2	NA	TRBV29-1	many	TGCAGCGTTGAAGATAGGGCAGGGCGATCCCGACCCTATGGCTACACCTTC	CSVEDRAGRSRPYGYTF
14	TRBJ1-1	NA	TRBV6-5	many	TGTGCCAGCAGCAAGACAGGCGTTGGGACTGAAGCTTTCTTT	CASSKTGVGTEAFF
16	TRBJ2-3	TRBD1	TRBV4-1	NA	TGCGCCAGCAGCCACGGAACAGGGGACGGCACAGATACGCAGTATTTT	CASSHGTGDGTDTQYF
16	TRBJ2-6	NA	TRBV4-1	NA	TGCGCCAGCAGCCGAGCAGGTCCTTCTGGGGCCAACGTCCTGACTTTC	CASSRAGPSGANVLTF
14	TRBJ2-5	NA	TRBV5-1	NA	TGCGCCAGCAGCAGAACAGGGAAAGTGGAGACCCAGTACTTC	CASSRTGKVETQYF
15	TRBJ1-1	TRBD1	TRBV5-1	NA	TGCGCCAGCAGCTTGTCCCGGGACAGGGGACTTGAAGCTTTCTTT	CASSLSRDRGLEAFF
13	TRBJ1-1	NA	TRBV10-3	many	TGTGCCATCAGTGGGGCGAGGGGGACTGAAGCTTTCTTT	CAISGARGTEAFF
16	TRBJ1-4	NA	TRBV12-3/TRBV12-4	NA	TGTGCCAGCAGTTTGATAGGCGCAGGGAGGAATGAAAAACTGTTTTTT	CASSLIGAGRNEKLFF
14	TRBJ1-2	TRBD1	TRBV5-8	many	TGTGCCAGCAGCAGCGACAGGGGAGGCTATGGCTACACCTTC	CASSSDRGGYGYTF
14	TRBJ2-5	NA	TRBV7-2	many	TGTGCCAGCAGCTTGGATCAGGGAAAAGAGACCCAGTACTTC	CASSLDQGKETQYF
14	TRBJ2-2	NA	TRBV5-1	few	TGCGCCAGCAGCCCTCTAATGCGTCCCGGGGAGCTGTTTTTT	CASSPLMRPGELFF
15	TRBJ2-7	TRBD1	TRBV11-2	many	TGTGCCAGCAGCTCAGAGACAGGGAGCTCCTACGAGCAGTACTTC	CASSSETGSSYEQYF
15	TRBJ1-5	NA	TRBV4-2	NA	TGTGCCAGCAGCCAAGTGTCGGGGGTCCAAGAGACCCAGCATTTT	CASSQVSGVQETQHF
14	TRBJ2-7	TRBD1	TRBV6-5	NA	TGTGCCAGCAGTGATTGGACAGGGGGATCCGAGCAGTACTTC	CASSDWTGGSEQYF
16	TRBJ1-3	NA	TRBV13	many	TGTGCCAGCAGCTTCCCACAGGGACCTCTCGGAAACACCATATATTTT	CASSFPQGPLGNTIYF
16	TRBJ2-5	TRBD2	TRBV5-1	NA	TGCGCCAGCAGTCGGGGCGGGAGGGCCCTACAAGAGACCCAGTACTTC	CASSRGGRALQETQYF
13	TRBJ2-5	TRBD1	TRBV20-1	NA	TGCAGTGCTACTACAGGGGCCCAAGAGACCCAGTACTTC	CSATTGAQETQYF
16	TRBJ1-2	TRBD1	TRBV6-5	many	TGTGCCAGCAGTTACTCGGGACAGGGAAGGAACTATGGCTACACCTTC	CASSYSGQGRNYGYTF
16	TRBJ1-6	TRBD1	TRBV25-1	NA	TGTGCCAGCAGTGAACTTGGACAGGGGGTTAATTCACCCCTCCACTTT	CASSELGQGVNSPLHF
15	TRBJ2-1	TRBD2	TRBV12-3/TRBV12-4	NA	TGTGCCAGCAGTTTAATGGCGGGAGACTTATTCGAGCAGTTCTTC	CASSLMAGDLFEQFF
13	TRBJ1-2	NA	TRBV12-5	NA	TGTGCTAGTGGTTTAAGGGCAGGGGTTGGCTACACCTTC	CASGLRAGVGYTF
18	TRBJ1-1	NA	TRBV5-1	few	TGCGCCAGCACCCTAGGTTTGGGGGGTATGGGAGGGACCCCTGAAGCTTTCTTT	CASTLGLGGMGGTPEAFF